A single sample is the source of the 19 T cell receptor beta chains below, sequenced in a study of blood T cell repertoires in COVID-19. Clones were read by immunoSEQ multiplex PCR, and TCRdb kept only the in-frame ones, dropping some. This sample has approximately 450,000 clones, with approximately 90% found just once. The sequenced sample consisted of PBMCs or T cells enriched from blood (not recorded which). The receptors originated from a woman aged 18-29 years with acute COVID-19.

This chain joins TRBV25-1 and TRBJ2-7, with 7 bases lining up with TRBD2. V shed 3 bases and J 6 bases; nucleotides not matched to a gene: 8. CDR3 length: 14 amino acids. CDR1 is MGHDK and CDR2 is SYGVNS in the germline V gene. For the CDR3, the DNA is TGTGCCAGCAGTGACTATGAAAGGGAGGGCGAGCAGTACTTC. Its protein is CASSDYEREGEQYF.

The V gene is TRBV6-5, the J gene TRBJ2-7; 9 positions match TRBD1. Germline CDR1 reads MNHEY; CDR2 reads SVGAGI. V lost 7 bases and J lost 4; bases outside the gene matches: 5. This CDR3 contains 13 residues. The CDR3 DNA reads as TGTGCCAGCAACCCACAGGGGGCGTACGAGCAGTACTTC. Its translation: CASNPQGAYEQYF.

The V and J genes are TRBV9 and TRBJ2-7; the D gene is possibly TRBD1 (6 bases). Trimming removed 3 bases from V and 3 bases from J, with 13 bases in between. Germline V gene data show CDR1 as SGDLS and CDR2 as YYNGEE. The CDR3 is 14 amino acids. In DNA, the CDR3 is TGTGCCAGCAGCGCCTGGGACAATTTCTACGAGCAGTACTTC. It codes for CASSAWDNFYEQYF.

The V and J genes are TRBV2 and TRBJ2-7, with D possibly matching TRBD1 (6 bases). This CDR3 has 14 amino acids. The V gene's germline CDR1 is SNHLY and CDR2 FYNNEI. V dropped 6 bases and J dropped 3 bases, with 15 bases sitting between them. CDR3 region: CASRGQGRFYEQYF. The CDR3 region has the DNA TGTGCCAGCAGAGGGCAGGGGCGTTTCTACGAGCAGTACTTC.

This chain links TRBV29-1 with TRBJ2-7; perhaps TRBD1 as D (6 bases). Germline lookup yields CDR1 SQVTM and CDR2 ANQGSEA. Trimming stripped 0 bases from V and 2 bases from J, with 17 bases between. CDR3 size: 16 residues. CDR3 residues: CSVEDLTTGRPYEQYF. CDR3 nucleotides: TGCAGCGTTGAAGATCTTACAACAGGGAGACCCTACGAGCAGTACTTC.

V gene TRBV27 combines with J gene TRBJ2-7; 7 nucleotides line up with TRBD2. Germline CDR1 MNHEY, CDR2 SMNVEV (reference sequence). V lost 3 bases to trimming and J lost 0 bases; unmatched junction nucleotides: 5. The CDR3 is made up of 15 amino acids. The CDR3 coding sequence is TGTGCCAGCAGTTTCCGGGGGAGGGCCTCCTACGAGCAGTACTTC. Encoded protein: CASSFRGRASYEQYF.

This clone appeared once. The J gene is TRBJ2-1, the V gene TRBV10-2, with 10 bases lining up with TRBD2. CDR3 size: 16 residues. The junction had 14 bases not matched to a gene; V was cut back by 10 bases and J by 5 bases. Germline lookup yields CDR1 WSHSY and CDR2 SAAADI. The CDR3 sequence is CAMGASGGNKNNEQFF. Written as DNA, the CDR3 is TGCGCCATGGGGGCTAGCGGGGGAAATAAAAACAATGAGCAGTTCTTC.

The rearrangement links TRBV5-1 to TRBJ2-3; TRBD1 aligns across 7 bases. Germline assignment: CDR1 SGHRS and CDR2 YFSETQ. The CDR3 covers 15 residues. The V gene end was trimmed by 4 bases and the J gene end by 5 bases; junction bases not matched to a gene: 10. The CDR3 loop is CASSRDSQGEDTQYF. The CDR3, as DNA: TGCGCCAGCAGCAGGGACAGCCAAGGTGAAGATACGCAGTATTTT. Together with reference TRBV5-1 and TRBJ2-3, the CDR3 gives the full variable domain: KAGVTQTPRYLIKTRGQQVTLSCSPISGHRSVSWYQQTPGQGLQFLFEYFSETQRNKGNFPGRFSGRQFSNSRSEMNVSTLELGDSALYLCASSRDSQGEDTQYFGPGTRLTVL.

This clone was observed a handful of times. The rearrangement links TRBV9 to TRBJ1-2, with 8 bases lining up with TRBD1. This CDR3 is 13 amino acids long. V lost 7 bases, J lost 2 bases, and 4 bases stayed unmatched. The germline V gene has CDR1 SGDLS and CDR2 YYNGEE. CDR3 sequence reads: CASAGQANYGYTF. The CDR3 DNA reads as TGTGCCAGCGCGGGACAGGCCAACTATGGCTACACCTTC.

This clone has a handful of counts. The chain employs TRBV27 and TRBJ1-1; 7 nucleotides line up with TRBD1. The CDR3 has 14 amino acids. Germline CDR1 and CDR2: MNHEY and SMNVEV (reference sequence). V lost 5 bases to trimming and J lost 5 bases; unmatched junction nucleotides: 8. CDR3 nucleotides: TGTGCCAGCAGTCCGGACGGGACAGCAACTGAAGCTTTCTTT. Its translation: CASSPDGTATEAFF.

This rearrangement joins TRBV2 to TRBJ1-5; 7 nucleotides match TRBD1. Losses at the gene ends were 2 bases for V and 3 bases for J; bases not matched to a gene: 7. The CDR3 extends over 16 amino acids. The germline V gene has CDR1 SNHLY and CDR2 FYNNEI. In nucleotides, the CDR3 is TGTGCCAGCAGTGAATGGATGACAGGGCCCAATCAGCCCCAGCATTTT. It yields the protein CASSEWMTGPNQPQHF.

CDR3 DNA sequence: TGTGCCAGCAGCTCCCGGGACATCTACGAGCAGTACTTC. Its protein is CASSSRDIYEQYF. The chain combines TRBV7-2 with TRBJ2-7, with D possibly matching TRBD1 (6 bases). CDR3 length equals 13 residues. V shed 4 bases and J shed 3 bases, with 10 bases lying between them. Germline V gene lookup returns CDR1 SGHTA and CDR2 FQGNSA.

The V gene is TRBV19, the J gene TRBJ2-5; perhaps TRBD2 as D (6 bases). CDR1 is LNHDA and CDR2 is SQIVND in the germline V gene (reference sequence). This CDR3 region has 13 residues. With 8 bases removed from V and 2 bases from J, the gap between germline ends came to 12 bases. The CDR3 DNA follows: TGTGCCAGTTCTGTGGGGGGTCAAGAGACCCAGTACTTC. Protein product: CASSVGGQETQYF.

This clone was detected a few times. The gene calls are TRBV28 and TRBJ1-1; possibly TRBD1 for D (5 bases). The V gene's germline CDR1 is MDHEN and CDR2 SYDVKM. The length of the CDR3 is 14 residues. With 3 bases removed from V and 8 bases from J, the gap between germline ends came to 16 bases. The CDR3 sequence is CASSLGGRGTEAFF. The DNA for the CDR3 is TGTGCCAGCAGTTTGGGAGGGAGGGGCACCGAAGCTTTCTTT.

The chain recombines TRBV5-1 with TRBJ1-3; D possibly corresponds to TRBD1 (5 bases). Germline CDR1 SGHRS, CDR2 YFSETQ. The CDR3 contains 17 residues. Between the trimmed V and J ends, which lost 3 bases and 5 bases, there was a span of 21 bases. The CDR3: CASSSQLGQAGRNTIYF. The CDR3 region has the DNA TGCGCCAGCAGCTCCCAGCTGGGGCAGGCGGGAAGAAACACCATATATTTT.

This clone was counted once. The chain has TRBV7-2 and TRBJ2-1; TRBD2 agrees at 10 bases. The germline V gene encodes CDR1 SGHTA and CDR2 FQGNSA. J lost 4 bases, V lost 5 bases, and 11 bases had no gene match. The CDR3 consists of 17 residues. Here the CDR3 reads CASSGGTSVFLYNEQFF. Here the CDR3 DNA reads TGTGCCAGCAGCGGGGGGACTAGCGTGTTCCTTTACAATGAGCAGTTCTTC. Full variable domain (rest looked up from reference TRBV7-2 and TRBJ2-1): GAGVSQSPSNKVTEKGKDVELRCDPISGHTALYWYRQSLGQGLEFLIYFQGNSAPDKSGLPSDRFSAERTGGSVSTLTIQRTQQEDSAVYLCASSGGTSVFLYNEQFFGPGTRLTVL.

This sequence joins TRBV4-1 and TRBJ2-7; 7 bases align to TRBD2. CDR1 MGHRA and CDR2 YSYEKL come from the germline V gene. The length of the CDR3 is 14 residues. V lost 1 base and J lost 7; bases outside the gene matches: 7. For the CDR3, the DNA is TGCGCCAGCAGCCAAGTAGGACTAGTCGGTGAGCAGTACTTC. Protein product: CASSQVGLVGEQYF.

The chain links TRBV28 to TRBJ2-1; 7 nucleotides align to TRBD2. V dropped 6 bases and J dropped 16; count of bases not matched to a gene: 9. Germline lookup yields CDR1 MDHEN and CDR2 SYDVKM. This CDR3 is built from 11 residues. Here the CDR3 DNA reads TGTGCCAGCAGAACCCGGGACTACCTTTTCTTC. It is translated as CASRTRDYLFF.

This sequence joins TRBV28 and TRBJ2-5, with D uncertain. In germline, CDR1 is MDHEN, CDR2 SYDVKM. The CDR3 contains 14 residues. V was pared by 2 bases and J by 1 base, with 8 bases between. The CDR3 DNA reads as TGTGCCAGCAGTTTACCCGGTATCCAAGAGACCCAGTACTTC. Residues: CASSLPGIQETQYF.